What follows are 5 T cell receptor beta chains derived from one specimen sequenced in a study of shared clonotypes between healthy human individuals. This table comes from immunoSEQ multiplex PCR, and its TCRdb copy is limited to in-frame clones, with some not included. The profile shows about 2.5 million clones, 85% to 95% of them singletons. The sample consisted of naive CD4+ T cells from PBMCs. Subset denoted: CD45RA+ positively selected. The receptors derive from a man younger than 30 in good health. Some clones in this sample may be carry-over from other donors' samples.

This chain connects TRBV5-1 to TRBJ2-2; 14 positions agree with TRBD2. The CDR3 is made up of 18 amino acids. Germline V gene sequence: CDR1 SGHRS, CDR2 YFSETQ. After removal of 0 bases from V and 4 bases from J, the junction contained 5 bases not matched to a gene. Here the CDR3 reads CASSLGLAGGPVTGELFF. Written as DNA, the CDR3 is TGCGCCAGCAGCTTGGGACTAGCGGGAGGGCCGGTCACCGGGGAGCTGTTTTTT.

The gene calls are TRBV28 and TRBJ1-2; maybe TRBD1 (6 bases). In germline, CDR1 is MDHEN, CDR2 SYDVKM. This CDR3 comprises 14 residues. Between the trimmed V and J ends, which lost 6 bases and 8 bases, there was a span of 19 bases. The CDR3 region has the DNA TGTGCCAGCAGGATTGCAGGGGCCGCACGCGGCTACACCTTC. Protein sequence: CASRIAGAARGYTF.

The rearrangement joins TRBV29-1 to TRBJ2-4; D unclear. Between the trimmed V and J ends, which lost 3 bases and 0 bases, there was a span of 9 bases. The CDR3 is 14 residues long. Germline CDR1 is SQVTM and CDR2 is ANQGSEA. CDR3 in amino acids: CSVDRRKAKNIQYF. Written as DNA, the CDR3 is TGCAGCGTTGACCGGAGAAAAGCCAAAAACATTCAGTACTTC. The whole variable domain, remainder taken from reference TRBV29-1 and TRBJ2-4, is SAVISQKPSRDICQRGTSLTIQCQVDSQVTMMFWYRQQPGQSLTLIATANQGSEATYESGFVIDKFPISRPNLTFSTLTVSNMSPEDSSIYLCSVDRRKAKNIQYFGAGTRLSVL.

With regard to this clone: Other DNA sequences of this sample code for an identical CDR3. The chain links TRBV6-5 to TRBJ1-2; D may be TRBD1 (6 bases). The germline V gene has CDR1 MNHEY and CDR2 SVGAGI. The CDR3 has 15 residues. V lost 0 bases to trimming and J lost 2 bases, with 10 bases between them. The CDR3 DNA reads TGTGCCAGCAGTTACTCGGGCAGGGGCAACTATGGCTACACCTTC. This sequence encodes CASSYSGRGNYGYTF.

This clone was recorded once. This chain connects TRBV28 to TRBJ2-3; 9 nucleotides match TRBD2. Germline loops: CDR1 MDHEN, CDR2 SYDVKM. The CDR3 spans 16 residues. Trimming removed 2 bases from V and 2 bases from J; junction bases left unmatched: 5. The CDR3, as DNA: TGTGCCAGCAGTTTAGGGCTAGCGGGGACCACAGATACGCAGTATTTT. Protein sequence: CASSLGLAGTTDTQYF.